This T cell receptor beta chain came from a study of cytomegalovirus exposure and HLA in healthy donors. Overall study results and limits: A later analysis linked a missense DCLRE1C variant to TCR beta V- and J-gene trimming. The CMV antigen specificity of a few CMV-associated chains was confirmed through in vitro analysis.

Germline CDR1 KGHSH, CDR2 LQKENI. V dropped 6 bases and J dropped 5; count of bases not matched to a gene: 6. The CDR3 contains 14 residues. This clone was detected only once. Its antigen is as yet unknown. The donors comprised healthy bone marrow donors. The PCR made use of 60 Vbeta and 13 Jbeta primers. Clones were sequenced by immunoSEQ multiplex PCR, and TCRdb holds only the in-frame ones, with some missing. The data contain roughly 98,000 clones, over 75% of them singletons. The chain employs TRBV18 and TRBJ1-5; 8 positions agree with TRBD1. This clonotype was obtained from a man aged 40-49 years in good health and CMV-seronegative. Material for sequencing was PBMCs. The CDR3 sequence is CASSAGQGDQPQHF. CDR3 coding DNA: TGTGCCAGCTCCGCCGGACAGGGCGATCAGCCCCAGCATTTT.